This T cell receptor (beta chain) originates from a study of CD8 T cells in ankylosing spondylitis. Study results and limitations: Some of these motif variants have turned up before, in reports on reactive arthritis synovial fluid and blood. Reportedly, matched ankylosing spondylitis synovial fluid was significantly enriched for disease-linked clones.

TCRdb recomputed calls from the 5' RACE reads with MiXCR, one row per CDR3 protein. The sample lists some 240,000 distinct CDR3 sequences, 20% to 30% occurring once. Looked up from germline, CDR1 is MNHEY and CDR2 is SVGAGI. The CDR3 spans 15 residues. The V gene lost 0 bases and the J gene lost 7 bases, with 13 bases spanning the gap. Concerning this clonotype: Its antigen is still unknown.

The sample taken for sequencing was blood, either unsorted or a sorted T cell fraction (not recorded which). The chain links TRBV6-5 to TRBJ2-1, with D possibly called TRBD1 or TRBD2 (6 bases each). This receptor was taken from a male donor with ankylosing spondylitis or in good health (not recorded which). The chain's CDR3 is CASSYSGGRGNEQFF. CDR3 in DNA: TGTGCCAGCAGTTACTCTGGGGGGCGAGGAAATGAGCAGTTCTTC.